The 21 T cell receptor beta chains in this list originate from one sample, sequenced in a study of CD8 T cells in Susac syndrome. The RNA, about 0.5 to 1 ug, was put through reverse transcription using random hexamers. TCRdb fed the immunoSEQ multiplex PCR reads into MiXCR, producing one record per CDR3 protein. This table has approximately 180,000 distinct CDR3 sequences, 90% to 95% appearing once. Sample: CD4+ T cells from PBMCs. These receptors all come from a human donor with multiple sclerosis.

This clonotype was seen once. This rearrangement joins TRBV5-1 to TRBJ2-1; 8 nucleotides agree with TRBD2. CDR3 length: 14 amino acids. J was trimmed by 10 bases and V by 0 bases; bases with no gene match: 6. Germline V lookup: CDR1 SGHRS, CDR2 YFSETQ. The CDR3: CASSLVRGEGEQFF. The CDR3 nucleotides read TGCGCCAGCAGCTTGGTGCGGGGGGAGGGCGAGCAGTTCTTC.

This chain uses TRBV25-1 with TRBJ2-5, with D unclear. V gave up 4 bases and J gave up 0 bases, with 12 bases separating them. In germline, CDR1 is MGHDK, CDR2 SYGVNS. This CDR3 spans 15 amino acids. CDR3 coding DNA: TGTGCCAGCAGTGCCCCCGACCGCAACCAAGAGACCCAGTACTTC. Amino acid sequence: CASSAPDRNQETQYF.

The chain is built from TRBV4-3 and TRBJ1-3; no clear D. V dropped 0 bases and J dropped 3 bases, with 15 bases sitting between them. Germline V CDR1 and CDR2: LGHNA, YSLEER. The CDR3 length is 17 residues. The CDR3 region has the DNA TGCGCCAGCAGCCAAGAGGTCTTCCGGAATTATGGAAACACCATATATTTT. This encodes CASSQEVFRNYGNTIYF.

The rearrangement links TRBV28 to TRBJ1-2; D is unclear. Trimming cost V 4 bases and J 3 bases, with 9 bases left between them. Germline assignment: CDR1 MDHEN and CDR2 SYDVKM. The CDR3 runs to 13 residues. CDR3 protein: CASSSQMHYGYTF. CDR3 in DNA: TGTGCCAGCAGTTCACAGATGCACTATGGCTACACCTTC.

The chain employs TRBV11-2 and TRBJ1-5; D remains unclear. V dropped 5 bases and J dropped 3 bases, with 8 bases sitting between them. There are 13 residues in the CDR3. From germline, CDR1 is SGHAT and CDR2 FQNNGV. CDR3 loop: CASSLLLNQPQHF. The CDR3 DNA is TGTGCCAGCAGCCTCCTACTCAATCAGCCCCAGCATTTT.

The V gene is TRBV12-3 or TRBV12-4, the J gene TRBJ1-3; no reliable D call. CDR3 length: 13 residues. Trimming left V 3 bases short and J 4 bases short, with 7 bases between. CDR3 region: CASSLGWGNTIYF. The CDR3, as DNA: TGTGCCAGCAGTTTGGGGTGGGGAAACACCATATATTTT.

DNA for the CDR3: TGTGCCAGCTCAGCCATCGCTAGCGGTGGCGAGGATACGCAGTATTTT. Its protein product is CASSAIASGGEDTQYF. The chain employs TRBV18 and TRBJ2-3; 7 bases line up with TRBD2. The CDR3 totals 16 residues. Germline-derived CDR1 and CDR2 are KGHSH and LQKENI. With 5 bases clipped from V and 6 bases from J, the junction kept 14 bases outside the gene matches.

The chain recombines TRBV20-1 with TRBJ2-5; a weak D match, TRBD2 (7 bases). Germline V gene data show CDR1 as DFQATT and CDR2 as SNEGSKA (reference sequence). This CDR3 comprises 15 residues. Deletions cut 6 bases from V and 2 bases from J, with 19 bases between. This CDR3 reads CSAKRGGGGQETQYF. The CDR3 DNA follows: TGCAGTGCAAAGAGGGGGGGAGGAGGGCAAGAGACCCAGTACTTC.

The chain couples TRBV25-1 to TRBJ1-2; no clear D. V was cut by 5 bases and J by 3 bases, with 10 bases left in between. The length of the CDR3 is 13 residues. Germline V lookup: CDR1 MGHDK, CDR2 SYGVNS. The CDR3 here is CASSRAGDYGYTF. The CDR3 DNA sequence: TGTGCCAGCAGTCGGGCGGGCGACTATGGCTACACCTTC.

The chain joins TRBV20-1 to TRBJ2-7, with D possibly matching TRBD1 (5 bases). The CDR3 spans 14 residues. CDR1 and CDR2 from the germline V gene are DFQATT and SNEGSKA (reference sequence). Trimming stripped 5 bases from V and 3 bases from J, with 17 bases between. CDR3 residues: CSAAGSNALYEQYF. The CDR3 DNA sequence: TGCAGTGCTGCAGGGTCCAATGCCCTCTACGAGCAGTACTTC.

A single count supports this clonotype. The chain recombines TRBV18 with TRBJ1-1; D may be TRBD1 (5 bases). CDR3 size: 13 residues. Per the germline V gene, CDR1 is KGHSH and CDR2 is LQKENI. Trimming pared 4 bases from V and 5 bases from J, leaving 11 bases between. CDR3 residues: CASSRGSETEAFF. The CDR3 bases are TGTGCCAGCTCACGGGGGTCAGAGACTGAAGCTTTCTTT.

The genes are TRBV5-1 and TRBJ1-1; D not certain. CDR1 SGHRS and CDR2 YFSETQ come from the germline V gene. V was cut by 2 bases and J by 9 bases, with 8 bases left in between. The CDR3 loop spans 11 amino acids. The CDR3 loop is CASSFREKAFF. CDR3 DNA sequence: TGCGCCAGCAGCTTCCGAGAGAAAGCTTTCTTT.

The CDR3 spells CASSYSHETHEQFF. The CDR3 DNA sequence: TGTGCCAGCAGTTACTCCCACGAGACCCATGAGCAGTTCTTC. The chain carries TRBV6-2 or TRBV6-3 and TRBJ2-1; D remains ambiguous. The germline V and J ends were trimmed by 0 bases and 8 bases, with 11 bases remaining between them. CDR1 is MNHEY and CDR2 is SVGEGT in the germline V gene. CDR3 size: 14 residues.

The CDR3 region is CASSLVAGHNEQFF. The CDR3 DNA reads as TGTGCCAGCAGCTTGGTAGCGGGTCACAATGAGCAGTTCTTC. The chain combines TRBV5-4 with TRBJ2-1; TRBD2 aligns across 7 bases. In germline, CDR1 is SGHNT, CDR2 YYREEE (reference sequence). V lost 0 bases, J lost 5 bases, and 2 bases stayed unmatched. The CDR3 totals 14 residues.

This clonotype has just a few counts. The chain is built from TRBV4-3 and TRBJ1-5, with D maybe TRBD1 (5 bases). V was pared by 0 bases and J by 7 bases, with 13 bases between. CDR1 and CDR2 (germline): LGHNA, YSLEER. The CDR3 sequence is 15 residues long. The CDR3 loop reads CASSQEGAGSQPQHF. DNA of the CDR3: TGCGCCAGCAGCCAAGAAGGGGCAGGTTCGCAGCCCCAGCATTTT.

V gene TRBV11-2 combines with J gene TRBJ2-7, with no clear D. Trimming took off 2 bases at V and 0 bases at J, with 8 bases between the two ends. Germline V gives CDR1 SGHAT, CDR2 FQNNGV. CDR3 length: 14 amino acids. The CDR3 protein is CASSLSSLSYEQYF. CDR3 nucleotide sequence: TGTGCCAGCAGCTTATCATCCCTCTCCTACGAGCAGTACTTC.

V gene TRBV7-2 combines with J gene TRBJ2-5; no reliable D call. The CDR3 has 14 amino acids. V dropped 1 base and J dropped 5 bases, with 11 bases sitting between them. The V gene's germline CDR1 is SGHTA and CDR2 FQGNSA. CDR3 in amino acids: CASSLDSGGETQYF. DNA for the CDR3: TGTGCCAGCAGCTTAGACTCTGGTGGGGAGACCCAGTACTTC.

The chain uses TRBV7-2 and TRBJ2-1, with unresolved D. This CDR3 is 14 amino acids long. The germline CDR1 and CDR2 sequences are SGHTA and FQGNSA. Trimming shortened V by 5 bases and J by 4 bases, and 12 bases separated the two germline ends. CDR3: CASSPGARYNEQFF. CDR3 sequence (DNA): TGTGCCAGCAGCCCCGGAGCGAGGTACAATGAGCAGTTCTTC. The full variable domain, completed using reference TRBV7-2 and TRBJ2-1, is GAGVSQSPSNKVTEKGKDVELRCDPISGHTALYWYRQSLGQGLEFLIYFQGNSAPDKSGLPSDRFSAERTGGSVSTLTIQRTQQEDSAVYLCASSPGARYNEQFFGPGTRLTVL.

The CDR3 sequence: CASSDRTGYGYTF. CDR3 nucleotides: TGTGCCAGCAGTGATAGGACAGGGTACGGCTACACCTTC. The J gene is TRBJ1-2, the V gene TRBV2; 8 bases line up with TRBD1. The CDR3 is made up of 13 amino acids. Per the germline V gene, CDR1 is SNHLY and CDR2 is FYNNEI. The junction had 5 bases not matched to a gene; V was cut back by 3 bases and J by 8 bases.

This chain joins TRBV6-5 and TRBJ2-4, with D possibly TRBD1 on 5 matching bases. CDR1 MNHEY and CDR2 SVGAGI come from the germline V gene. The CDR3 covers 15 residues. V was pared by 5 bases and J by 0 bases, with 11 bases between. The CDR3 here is CASSRQPLAKNIQYF. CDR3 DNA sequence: TGTGCCAGCAGTAGACAGCCCCTAGCCAAAAACATTCAGTACTTC.

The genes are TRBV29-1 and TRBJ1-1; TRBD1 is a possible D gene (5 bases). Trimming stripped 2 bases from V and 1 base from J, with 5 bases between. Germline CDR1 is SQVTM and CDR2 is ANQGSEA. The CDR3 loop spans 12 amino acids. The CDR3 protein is CSVEQGNTEAFF. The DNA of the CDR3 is TGCAGCGTTGAACAGGGGAACACTGAAGCTTTCTTT.